What follows describes a single TCR beta chain. This sample's treatment: roughly 19 received Ad26.COV2.S at low or high dose, single or two shots; several received placebo; per-sample allocation not given. The study sampled participants on day 63 after the first vaccine or placebo injection. Wuhan-strain SARS-CoV-2 spike was expressed by the Ad26 vector that made up the vaccine. Libraries were prepared by immunoSEQ multiplex PCR; TCRdb keeps only in-frame clonotypes and omits some of them. The sample records roughly 500,000 clones, 87% being singletons. The data stem from a study of Ad26.COV2.S vaccination and SARS-CoV-2 variants. At the level of the study: Vaccine-arm donor from the placebo-controlled COV1001 Ad26.COV2.S trial.

CDR1 is SGHTA and CDR2 is FQGNSA in the germline V gene. V shed 3 bases and J shed 2 bases, with 5 bases lying between them. The length of the CDR3 is 13 residues. This sequence joins TRBV7-2 and TRBJ1-5; D not resolved. The sequences come from peripheral blood, collected in a trial of Ad26.COV2.S vaccine versus placebo. The receptor comes from a person aged 18-65 years who received the Ad26.COV2.S COVID-19 vaccine or a placebo. The CDR3: CASSFRRNQPQHF. The CDR3 coding sequence is TGTGCCAGCAGCTTTCGTCGCAATCAGCCCCAGCATTTT.